The 27 T cell receptor beta chains below all came from one sample that was sequenced in a study of T cell responses to AZD1222 COVID-19 vaccine. The table came from immunoSEQ multiplex PCR; TCRdb's copy has only in-frame clones and leaves some out. Of 100,000 to 140,000 clones listed, around 91% are singletons. Sequencing used peripheral blood, obtained on day 0 of AZD1222 vaccination. These receptor sequences come from an adult in good health.

The rearrangement links TRBV7-8 to TRBJ1-5; 10 bases align to TRBD1. The CDR3 runs 15 residues. The trim removed 5 bases at V and 6 bases at J, leaving 7 bases unmatched. Germline V gene lookup returns CDR1 SGHVS and CDR2 FQNEAQ. Here the CDR3 DNA reads TGTGCCAGCAGCCACGGGACAGGGGATAGTCAGCCCCAGCATTTT. It yields the protein CASSHGTGDSQPQHF. Variable domain in full (rest from reference TRBV7-8 and TRBJ1-5): GAGVSQSPRYKVAKRGQDVALRCDPISGHVSLFWYQQALGQGPEFLTYFQNEAQLDKSGLPSDRFFAERPEGSVSTLKIQRTQQEDSAVYLCASSHGTGDSQPQHFGDGTRLSIL.

This rearrangement joins TRBV7-9 to TRBJ2-7, with 11 bases that match TRBD2. From germline, CDR1 is SEHNR and CDR2 FQNEAQ (reference sequence). The CDR3 totals 18 residues. The V gene end was trimmed by 4 bases and the J gene end by 0 bases; junction bases not matched to a gene: 11. The DNA for the CDR3 is TGTGCCAGCAGCTACAACCTAGCGGGGGGCCCTAGCTCCTACGAGCAGTACTTC. It specifies CASSYNLAGGPSSYEQYF. The whole variable domain, filled in from reference TRBV7-9 and TRBJ2-7, reads DTGVSQNPRHKITKRGQNVTFRCDPISEHNRLYWYRQTLGQGPEFLTYFQNEAQLEKSRLLSDRFSAERPKGSFSTLEIQRTEQGDSAMYLCASSYNLAGGPSSYEQYFGPGTRLTVT.

The V and J genes are TRBV27 and TRBJ2-1, with D tentatively TRBD2 (5 bases). V gave up 6 bases and J gave up 7 bases, with 13 bases separating them. This CDR3 is 13 amino acids long. In germline, CDR1 is MNHEY, CDR2 SMNVEV (reference sequence). CDR3: CASSSGGKNEQFF. CDR3 in DNA: TGTGCCAGCAGCAGCGGCGGAAAAAATGAGCAGTTCTTC.

This chain's CDR3 is CASSFNSNQPQHF. The CDR3 nucleotides are TGTGCCAGCAGCTTCAATAGCAATCAGCCCCAGCATTTT. The gene calls are TRBV7-9 and TRBJ1-5; no definite D call. From germline, CDR1 is SEHNR and CDR2 FQNEAQ (reference sequence). V gave up 3 bases and J gave up 0 bases, with 3 bases separating them. The CDR3 has 13 amino acids.

V and J are TRBV27 and TRBJ2-2; TRBD2 might be the D (6 bases). The germline V and J ends were trimmed by 5 bases and 4 bases, with 23 bases remaining between them. The CDR3 totals 18 residues. Germline CDR1 reads MNHEY; CDR2 reads SMNVEV (reference sequence). The DNA for the CDR3 is TGTGCCAGCAGTCCACGGAGTCCAGGGAGGACGAGCACCGGGGAGCTGTTTTTT. Its protein product is CASSPRSPGRTSTGELFF.

The table lists this clone with a count of one. The chain is built from TRBV6-5 and TRBJ1-5; D uncertain. V was pared by 6 bases and J by 0 bases, with 12 bases between. Germline CDR1 and CDR2: MNHEY and SVGAGI. The CDR3 totals 15 residues. CDR3 sequence (DNA): TGTGCCAGCAGGGCAGGAGGTTATAGCAATCAGCCCCAGCATTTT. It translates to CASRAGGYSNQPQHF.

The V call is TRBV7-2, the J call TRBJ2-7; D is unclear. The CDR3 totals 15 residues. V was pared by 5 bases and J by 0 bases, with 14 bases between. The germline gives CDR1 SGHTA, CDR2 FQGNSA. This CDR3 is CASSRSRWSSYEQYF. The DNA for the CDR3 is TGTGCCAGCAGCCGCAGCCGGTGGAGCTCCTACGAGCAGTACTTC.

On this clone: Compared with germline, one end of the junction differs, possibly owing to a read error. V is TRBV18 and J is TRBJ2-2; D is possibly TRBD2 (6 bases). CDR1 is KGHSH and CDR2 is LQKENI in the germline V gene. The CDR3 runs to 14 residues. The CDR3 reads CAGSGTSNTGELFF. The CDR3, as DNA: TGTGCCGGCTCAGGGACTTCCAACACCGGGGAGCTGTTTTTT.

The chain carries TRBV4-2 and TRBJ1-5, with a weak D call TRBD1 (5 bases). This CDR3 comprises 15 residues. Germline V gene sequence: CDR1 LGHNA, CDR2 YNFKEQ. Trimming stripped 3 bases from V and 4 bases from J, with 13 bases between. The CDR3 coding sequence is TGTGCCAGCAGCCACGAACAGGTGGAAAATCAGCCCCAGCATTTT. Protein sequence: CASSHEQVENQPQHF.

CDR3 sequence reads: CAWSWPPDYTYEQYF. The DNA for the CDR3 is TGTGCCTGGAGTTGGCCCCCGGACTATACCTACGAGCAGTACTTC. J is TRBJ2-7 and V is TRBV30; TRBD2 might be the D (6 bases). Germline V gene data show CDR1 as GTSNPN and CDR2 as SVGIG (reference sequence). The length of the CDR3 is 15 residues. The V gene lost 2 bases and the J gene lost 2 bases, with 16 bases spanning the gap. The entire variable domain, with the rest obtained from reference TRBV30 and TRBJ2-7, is as follows: SQTIHQWPATLVQPVGSPLSLECTVEGTSNPNLYWYRQAAGRGLQLLFYSVGIGQISSEVPQNLSASRPQDRQFILSSKKLLLSDSGFYLCAWSWPPDYTYEQYFGPGTRLTVT.

The genes are TRBV5-1 and TRBJ2-7; the match to TRBD1 covers 8 bases. V trimming: 4 bases; J trimming: 5 bases; junction bases outside the gene matches: 11. Germline V CDR1 and CDR2: SGHRS, YFSETQ. The length of the CDR3 is 15 residues. Here the CDR3 reads CASSLDRGGIDEQYF. As DNA, the CDR3 is TGCGCCAGCAGCCTAGACAGGGGCGGTATAGACGAGCAGTACTTC.

V and J are TRBV5-1 and TRBJ2-7; D is uncertain. CDR3 length equals 11 residues. The V gene's germline CDR1 is SGHRS and CDR2 YFSETQ. V lost 0 bases to trimming and J lost 5 bases, with 3 bases between them. DNA for the CDR3: TGCGCCAGCAGCTTGGTTAACGAGCAGTACTTC. Amino acids: CASSLVNEQYF.

The genes are TRBV6-6 and TRBJ1-5, with a weak D call TRBD1 (5 bases). Germline V gives CDR1 MNHNY, CDR2 SVGAGI (reference sequence). Deletions cut 1 base from V and 0 bases from J, with 10 bases between. CDR3 size: 16 residues. CDR3 protein: CASSYLSGLSNQPQHF. DNA for the CDR3: TGTGCCAGCAGTTACTTGTCAGGGCTTAGCAATCAGCCCCAGCATTTT.

The CDR3 nucleotides are TGTGCCAGCATCACACGGACAGGAGGAATATACGAGCAGTACTTC. Its translation is CASITRTGGIYEQYF. This rearrangement joins TRBV6-6 to TRBJ2-7; 7 bases match TRBD1. This CDR3 contains 15 residues. The germline gives CDR1 MNHNY, CDR2 SVGAGI (reference sequence). V lost 7 bases, J lost 4 bases, and 13 bases stayed unmatched.

This sequence joins TRBV6-5 and TRBJ1-5; 9 positions match TRBD1. Unmatched junction bases numbered 3, after V lost 6 bases and J lost 0 bases. The CDR3 consists of 15 residues. Germline V CDR1 and CDR2: MNHEY, SVGAGI. The CDR3 nucleotides read TGTGCCAGCAGAGGGACAGGGTATAGCAATCAGCCCCAGCATTTT. Its protein is CASRGTGYSNQPQHF.

The chain uses TRBV18 and TRBJ1-5; 10 bases match TRBD1. In germline, CDR1 is KGHSH, CDR2 LQKENI. V dropped 6 bases and J dropped 5; count of bases not matched to a gene: 7. CDR3 length: 15 amino acids. The CDR3 loop is CASSPTGGFDQPQHF. CDR3 in DNA: TGTGCCAGCTCCCCGACAGGGGGCTTTGATCAGCCCCAGCATTTT.

This sequence joins TRBV7-9 and TRBJ1-4; 7 nucleotides agree with TRBD1. Germline lookup yields CDR1 SEHNR and CDR2 FQNEAQ (reference sequence). The CDR3 spans 19 residues. V was clipped by 4 bases and J by 0 bases; unmatched bases: 14. The CDR3, as DNA: TGTGCCAGCAGCTCCCCTCAGGGACAGCCACTAGCAACTAATGAAAAACTGTTTTTT. This gives the protein CASSSPQGQPLATNEKLFF. Based on the CDR3 plus reference TRBV7-9 and TRBJ1-4, the full variable domain is DTGVSQNPRHKITKRGQNVTFRCDPISEHNRLYWYRQTLGQGPEFLTYFQNEAQLEKSRLLSDRFSAERPKGSFSTLEIQRTEQGDSAMYLCASSSPQGQPLATNEKLFFGSGTQLSVL.

This sequence joins TRBV10-3 and TRBJ2-2; 11 positions match TRBD2. CDR1 ENHRY and CDR2 SYGVKD come from the germline V gene. The V gene end was trimmed by 3 bases and the J gene end by 4 bases; junction bases not matched to a gene: 7. This CDR3 is 17 amino acids long. CDR3 region: CAISDLGLAAGTGELFF. The CDR3, as DNA: TGTGCCATCAGTGACCTGGGACTAGCGGCGGGCACCGGGGAGCTGTTTTTT.

The chain links TRBV15 to TRBJ1-1; 7 nucleotides line up with TRBD1. The V and J ends lost 3 bases and 7 bases, in that order; junction bases with no gene match: 2. Germline CDR1 reads LNHNV; CDR2 reads YYDKDF (reference sequence). This CDR3 has 12 residues. As DNA, the CDR3 is TGTGCCACCAGCAGCGACAGGGTTGAAGCTTTCTTT. Translating gives CATSSDRVEAFF.

The genes are TRBV5-4 and TRBJ2-4; 9 nucleotides agree with TRBD2. Germline V gives CDR1 SGHNT, CDR2 YYREEE (reference sequence). The CDR3 has 17 amino acids. The V segment lost 4 bases and the J segment 3 bases; nucleotides outside the gene matches: 11. The CDR3: CASSDPGLAYGKNIQYF. CDR3 nucleotide sequence: TGTGCCAGCAGCGACCCGGGACTAGCCTATGGCAAAAACATTCAGTACTTC. The full variable domain, in which reference TRBV5-4 and TRBJ2-4 provide the parts outside the CDR3, is ETGVTQSPTHLIKTRGQQVTLRCSSQSGHNTVSWYQQALGQGPQFIFQYYREEENGRGNFPPRFSGLQFPNYSSELNVNALELDDSALYLCASSDPGLAYGKNIQYFGAGTRLSVL.

This chain connects TRBV7-2 to TRBJ2-7; 9 positions agree with TRBD1. The V gene's germline CDR1 is SGHTA and CDR2 FQGNSA. This CDR3 region has 16 residues. With V trimmed by 5 bases and J by 3 bases, 11 bases remained unmatched. DNA of the CDR3: TGTGCCAGCAGCCAGCGAACCGGACAGGGGATCTACGAGCAGTACTTC. Its translation is CASSQRTGQGIYEQYF.

The rearrangement joins TRBV20-1 to TRBJ1-4; a weak D match, TRBD1 (5 bases). CDR1 and CDR2 (germline): DFQATT, SNEGSKA (reference sequence). V lost 5 bases, J lost 5 bases, and 6 bases lay in between. The CDR3 length is 11 residues. The CDR3 sequence is CSAEGNEKLFF. The CDR3 nucleotides are TGCAGTGCTGAGGGGAATGAAAAACTGTTTTTT.

The rearrangement links TRBV9 to TRBJ2-1, with 9 positions matching TRBD1. This CDR3 has 15 amino acids. Per germline, CDR1 SGDLS and CDR2 YYNGEE. The V gene end was trimmed by 2 bases and the J gene end by 6 bases; junction bases not matched to a gene: 6. The CDR3 here is CASSVTGTGLNEQFF. For the CDR3, the DNA is TGTGCCAGCAGCGTGACCGGGACAGGGCTCAATGAGCAGTTCTTC.

J is TRBJ2-7 and V is TRBV7-2; the D gene could be TRBD1 or TRBD2 (5 bases each). This CDR3 spans 11 amino acids. Looked up from germline, CDR1 is SGHTA and CDR2 is FQGNSA. V lost 8 bases and J lost 7, with 12 bases in between. Here the CDR3 reads CASGTVWEQYF. CDR3 coding DNA: TGTGCCAGCGGGACGGTATGGGAGCAGTACTTC.

This clone was counted a single time. The chain employs TRBV5-1 and TRBJ2-3; the D is unclear. Trimming removed 0 bases at V and 4 bases at J, with 9 bases between. The CDR3 has 14 residues. Germline CDR1 and CDR2: SGHRS and YFSETQ. The CDR3 is CASSLGHDSDTQYF. The DNA of the CDR3 is TGCGCCAGCAGCTTGGGGCACGACTCAGATACGCAGTATTTT.

Only a few counts were recorded for this clone. This rearrangement joins TRBV5-8 to TRBJ1-4; perhaps TRBD1 as D (5 bases). The V and J ends lost 5 bases and 0 bases respectively, with 17 bases between them. The CDR3 runs to 17 residues. Germline CDR1 SGHTS, CDR2 YDEGEE. This CDR3 reads CASRSGLTAATNEKLFF. As DNA, the CDR3 is TGTGCCAGCAGGTCGGGACTGACTGCGGCAACTAATGAAAAACTGTTTTTT.

V gene TRBV4-3 combines with J gene TRBJ2-6; D call uncertain. The CDR3 runs 16 residues. Germline CDR1 and CDR2: LGHNA and YSLEER. V dropped 0 bases and J dropped 0 bases, with 6 bases sitting between them. CDR3 DNA: TGCGCCAGCAGCCAAGACGGAAACTCTGGGGCCAACGTCCTGACTTTC. This encodes CASSQDGNSGANVLTF.